These T cell receptor beta chains were read from a single sample in a study of blood T cell repertoires in COVID-19. The assay was immunoSEQ multiplex PCR, and TCRdb's table has in-frame clones only and misses some. The table lists more than 300,000 clones, 80% to 90% of them singletons. The sequenced material came from peripheral blood. These receptors all come from a woman in her 50s with COVID-19, enrolled during active disease. Each CDR3 is given with its conserved first and last residue. The D gene is left open where the match is weak. Part of the rows lack a size; the others show once, few, many or a class for expanded clones.

TRBJ2-3 | . | TRBV5-1 | . | CASSFRDSSTDTQYF | TGCGCCAGCAGCTTTAGAGATTCTAGCACAGATACGCAGTATTTT
TRBJ1-3 | . | TRBV5-8 | TRBD1 | CASSYRPGGHLKSSGNTIYF | TGTGCCAGCAGCTACCGGCCAGGGGGCCATCTAAAGAGCTCTGGAAACACCATATATTTT
TRBJ2-1 | . | TRBV28 | . | CASSSTAYNEQFF | TGTGCCAGCAGTTCGACAGCGTACAATGAGCAGTTCTTC
TRBJ1-6 | . | TRBV27 | TRBD1 | CASRLQGADSPLHF | TGTGCCAGCAGGTTACAGGGGGCAGATTCACCCCTCCACTTT
TRBJ1-3 | . | TRBV6-1 | . | CASSEEAARRNSGNTIYF | TGTGCCAGCAGTGAAGAGGCGGCTAGGCGGAACTCTGGAAACACCATATATTTT
TRBJ2-6 | . | TRBV2 | . | CASRFSGTPYSGANVLTF | TGTGCCAGCAGGTTCTCCGGGACACCCTACTCTGGGGCCAACGTCCTGACTTTC
TRBJ2-3 | . | TRBV11-3 | . | CASSPVGGRTSTDTQYF | TGTGCCAGCAGCCCAGTGGGTGGGAGGACTAGCACAGATACGCAGTATTTT
TRBJ1-2 | . | TRBV19 | TRBD1 | CATPNQGETGVVGYGYTF | TGTGCCACTCCAAATCAAGGGGAGACAGGGGTAGTAGGCTATGGCTACACCTTC
TRBJ2-2 | . | TRBV5-1 | . | CASSHTGIGELFF | TGCGCCAGCAGCCACACAGGGATCGGGGAGCTGTTTTTT
TRBJ2-1 | once | TRBV29-1 | TRBD1 | CSVEELNRGQFF | TGCAGCGTTGAAGAGCTCAACAGGGGGCAGTTCTTC
TRBJ2-7 | . | TRBV5-1 | TRBD1 | CASSGTGSSYEQYF | TGCGCCAGCAGCGGGACAGGGAGCTCCTACGAGCAGTACTTC
TRBJ1-5 | . | TRBV19 | . | CASSIQPGDIQPQHF | TGTGCCAGTAGTATCCAGCCAGGGGATATTCAGCCCCAGCATTTT
TRBJ2-2 | . | TRBV7-9 | TRBD1 | CASSVDRDTGELFF | TGTGCCAGCAGCGTTGACAGGGACACCGGGGAGCTGTTTTTT
TRBJ2-4 | . | TRBV11-2 | . | CASSSGAGVSKNIQYF | TGTGCCAGCAGCTCCGGGGCAGGGGTATCCAAAAACATTCAGTACTTC
TRBJ2-2 | . | TRBV6-4 | . | CASSSGTGLTGELFF | TGTGCCAGCAGTTCCGGGACGGGACTCACCGGGGAGCTGTTTTTT
TRBJ2-1 | few | TRBV5-4 | . | CASSVMRLGSDEQFF | TGTGCCAGCAGCGTCATGCGCCTCGGGAGCGATGAGCAGTTCTTC
TRBJ1-1 | . | TRBV12-3/TRBV12-4 | . | CAEEVEGNTEAFF | TGTGCCGAAGAGGTGGAGGGGAACACTGAAGCTTTCTTT
TRBJ1-6 | . | TRBV9 | . | CASSPRQTNSPLHF | TGTGCCAGCAGCCCCCGACAAACTAATTCACCCCTCCACTTT
TRBJ2-5 | . | TRBV5-1 | TRBD1 | CASSLAGQGETQYF | TGCGCCAGCAGCTTGGCGGGACAGGGAGAGACCCAGTACTTC
TRBJ2-3 | . | TRBV5-4 | TRBD2 | CASTIAGNTDTQYF | TGTGCCAGCACTATAGCGGGAAACACAGATACGCAGTATTTT
TRBJ1-1 | few | TRBV27 | TRBD1 | CASRTGTGGRNTEAFF | TGTGCCAGCAGGACCGGGACAGGCGGGAGGAACACTGAAGCTTTCTTT
TRBJ1-1 | . | TRBV6-5 | . | CASSSRQVRDTEAFF | TGTGCCAGCAGCTCTAGACAGGTTAGGGACACTGAAGCTTTCTTT
TRBJ1-1 | . | TRBV7-9 | . | CASSLAADYEAFF | TGTGCCAGCAGCTTAGCAGCAGACTATGAAGCTTTCTTT
TRBJ2-2 | . | TRBV25-1 | . | CASRSGGDNTGELFF | TGTGCCAGCAGGTCCGGCGGGGATAACACCGGGGAGCTGTTTTTT
TRBJ1-4 | . | TRBV7-6 | TRBD1 | CASRKGTVRATNEKLFF | TGTGCCAGCAGGAAAGGGACAGTTCGGGCAACTAATGAAAAACTGTTTTTT
TRBJ2-7 | . | TRBV6-6 | . | CASSYSSGNYEQYF | TGTGCCAGCAGTTACTCGTCGGGAAACTACGAGCAGTACTTC
TRBJ1-1 | . | TRBV19 | . | CASTITANTEAFF | TGTGCCAGTACCATTACAGCGAACACTGAAGCTTTCTTT
TRBJ2-7 | . | TRBV7-9 | . | CASSLTTGGPYEQYF | TGTGCCAGCAGCTTAACGACCGGCGGCCCGTACGAGCAGTACTTC
TRBJ2-1 | . | TRBV30 | . | CAWSGGHNNEQFF | TGTGCCTGGAGTGGGGGACACAACAATGAGCAGTTCTTC
TRBJ1-2 | . | TRBV29-1 | . | CSVERPAGDYGYTF | TGCAGCGTTGAGCGACCCGCAGGGGACTATGGCTACACCTTC
TRBJ1-1 | . | TRBV7-3 | . | CASSLSMNTEAFF | TGTGCCAGCAGCTTATCAATGAACACTGAAGCTTTCTTT
TRBJ2-1 | . | TRBV12-5 | TRBD2 | CASGQSPGLAESSYNEQFF | TGTGCTAGTGGTCAAAGCCCGGGACTAGCGGAAAGCTCCTACAATGAGCAGTTCTTC
TRBJ2-3 | . | TRBV6-5 | . | CASSYSEAGTDTQYF | TGTGCCAGCAGTTACTCAGAAGCAGGGACAGATACGCAGTATTTT
TRBJ2-5 | . | TRBV11-3 | . | CASSLDGETQYF | TGTGCCAGCAGCTTAGACGGGGAGACCCAGTACTTC
TRBJ2-7 | . | TRBV30 | TRBD2 | CAWSVRDTTYPPGTSGRAGEQYF | TGTGCCTGGAGTGTAAGAGACACAACGTACCCTCCCGGGACTAGCGGGAGGGCAGGGGAGCAGTACTTC
TRBJ2-1 | . | TRBV4-2 | TRBD2 | CASSQDLSSGRLLDEQFF | TGTGCCAGCAGCCAAGATCTATCTAGCGGGAGGCTCTTGGATGAGCAGTTCTTC
TRBJ2-2 | . | TRBV5-8 | . | CASSRGLWGTGELFF | TGTGCCAGCAGCAGGGGACTTTGGGGCACCGGGGAGCTGTTTTTT
TRBJ2-3 | . | TRBV11-3 | TRBD2 | CASSLGLAGVTDTQYF | TGTGCCAGCAGCTTAGGACTAGCGGGAGTAACAGATACGCAGTATTTT
TRBJ1-1 | . | TRBV18 | TRBD1 | CASSPRGPGQGAFF | TGTGCCAGCTCACCACGAGGCCCGGGACAGGGGGCTTTCTTT
TRBJ2-7 | . | TRBV10-3 | . | CAISEVTNPQSF | TGTGCCATCAGTGAGGTAACGAATCCCCAGTCCTTC
TRBJ2-5 | . | TRBV7-9 | TRBD2 | CATDRAGGAPSETQYF | TGTGCCACCGATCGAGCGGGAGGCGCCCCCAGTGAGACCCAGTACTTC
TRBJ2-2 | . | TRBV18 | . | CASSLGHLLTGELFF | TGTGCCAGCTCTCTTGGACATCTTCTCACCGGGGAGCTGTTTTTT
TRBJ2-4 | . | TRBV9 | TRBD1 | CASSRGTDKNIQYF | TGTGCCAGCAGCAGGGGGACAGACAAAAACATTCAGTACTTC
TRBJ2-7 | . | TRBV5-5 | . | CASSLQGYEQYF | TGTGCCAGCAGCTTACAGGGCTACGAGCAGTACTTC
TRBJ1-1 | . | TRBV30 | . | CAWSFGGASEAFF | TGTGCCTGGAGTTTTGGGGGGGCCTCTGAAGCTTTCTTT
TRBJ2-1 | . | TRBV18 | TRBD1 | CASSPGTGYNEQFF | TGTGCCAGCTCACCCGGGACAGGGTACAATGAGCAGTTCTTC
TRBJ1-4 | . | TRBV18 | . | CASSQFGTTNEKLFF | TGTGCCAGCTCTCAATTCGGGACAACTAATGAAAAACTGTTTTTT
TRBJ2-7 | once | TRBV9 | TRBD2 | CASSVEVGSGRIYEQYF | TGTGCCAGCAGCGTAGAGGTAGGGAGCGGGAGGATCTACGAGCAGTACTTC
TRBJ2-3 | . | TRBV10-3 | . | CAISGSAGSSTDTQYF | TGTGCCATCAGTGGTTCGGCAGGCTCTAGCACAGATACGCAGTATTTT
TRBJ1-1 | . | TRBV18 | . | CASATGTNTEAFF | TGTGCCAGCGCAACAGGGACGAACACTGAAGCTTTCTTT
TRBJ2-7 | . | TRBV10-2 | . | CASSGGQSSSYEQYF | TGCGCCAGCAGCGGGGGACAGTCAAGCTCCTACGAGCAGTACTTC
TRBJ2-3 | . | TRBV4-1 | . | CASSLDYVRLRTDTQYF | TGCGCCAGCAGCCTCGATTATGTTAGACTTCGCACAGATACGCAGTATTTT
TRBJ1-1 | . | TRBV21-1 | . | CASSPQGRGREDTEAFF | TGTGCCAGCAGCCCTCAGGGGAGGGGCCGGGAGGACACTGAAGCTTTCTTT
TRBJ2-7 | . | TRBV30 | TRBD2 | CAWSVAGGTEYEQYF | TGTGCCTGGAGTGTGGCGGGAGGTACAGAGTACGAGCAGTACTTC
TRBJ2-7 | . | TRBV29-1 | TRBD1 | CSVDPGTGVYEQYF | TGCAGCGTTGACCCCGGGACAGGGGTCTACGAGCAGTACTTC
TRBJ1-3 | . | TRBV7-2 | . | CASSLQGTSGNTIYF | TGTGCCAGCAGCTTACAAGGGACATCTGGAAACACCATATATTTT
TRBJ2-6 | . | TRBV30 | . | CAWSISSGANVLTF | TGTGCCTGGAGTATTAGTTCCGGGGCCAACGTCCTGACTTTC
TRBJ2-2 | . | TRBV29-1 | TRBD1 | CSVGQGDTGELFF | TGCAGCGTTGGGCAGGGGGACACCGGGGAGCTGTTTTTT
TRBJ2-7 | . | TRBV7-3 | . | CASSPGRGSTYEQYF | TGTGCCAGCAGCCCCGGCAGGGGCTCTACCTACGAGCAGTACTTC